These T cell receptor beta chains were read from a single sample in a study of shared clonotypes between healthy human individuals. Here immunoSEQ multiplex PCR was the method, and the copy in TCRdb shows in-frame clones only, minus some. The table includes a few million clones, 93% detected once. The material sequenced was naive CD4+ T cells from PBMCs. The source of these receptors is a man aged 18-30 years in good health. Some clones in this sample may be carry-over from other donors' samples. CDR3s include the opening cysteine and the closing phenylalanine or tryptophan. A D gene is named only where the DNA matches it firmly. Size tells how often a clone was seen (once, few, many) or the class of an expanded clone, and some rows leave it out.

D gene: -
J gene: TRBJ2-7
V gene: TRBV4-2
clone size: -
CDR3 DNA: TGTGCCAGCAGCCAGCAGGTAGGGCGGGGCGGGTACGAGCAGTACTTC
CDR3 protein: CASSQQVGRGGYEQYF

D gene: TRBD2
J gene: TRBJ2-5
V gene: TRBV11-2
clone size: -
CDR3 DNA: TGTGCCAGCAGCTTTTTGTCGGCTAGCGGTGATAAGACCCAGTACTTC
CDR3 protein: CASSFLSASGDKTQYF

D gene: -
J gene: TRBJ1-2
V gene: TRBV5-1
clone size: -
CDR3 DNA: TGCGCCAGCAGCCCACAGGGAGATGGCTACACCTTC
CDR3 protein: CASSPQGDGYTF

D gene: -
J gene: TRBJ1-5
V gene: TRBV18
clone size: few
CDR3 DNA: TGTGCCAGCTCACAAAGCACAGGGTACAGCAATCAGCCCCAGCATTTT
CDR3 protein: CASSQSTGYSNQPQHF

D gene: -
J gene: TRBJ2-3
V gene: TRBV5-1
clone size: -
CDR3 DNA: TGCGCCAGCAGCTTGGCGGACGGCACCGGGGCAGATACGCAGTATTTT
CDR3 protein: CASSLADGTGADTQYF

D gene: -
J gene: TRBJ1-1
V gene: TRBV28
clone size: -
CDR3 DNA: TGTGCCAGCACGGGTTTTGCGGCTTTCTTT
CDR3 protein: CASTGFAAFF

D gene: -
J gene: TRBJ2-1
V gene: TRBV5-4
clone size: once
CDR3 DNA: TGTGCCAGCAGCTTAGTCCCGGGACCTTTAGGGTTCTTC
CDR3 protein: CASSLVPGPLGFF

D gene: -
J gene: TRBJ1-2
V gene: TRBV5-5
clone size: -
CDR3 DNA: TGTGCCAGCAGCTTGTATCGGGTTGAGGGCTATGGCTACACCTTC
CDR3 protein: CASSLYRVEGYGYTF

D gene: -
J gene: TRBJ1-2
V gene: TRBV30
clone size: -
CDR3 DNA: TGTGCCTGGAGTGTAAGGGGCCGGGTAAACTATGGCTACACCTTC
CDR3 protein: CAWSVRGRVNYGYTF

D gene: TRBD1
J gene: TRBJ2-3
V gene: TRBV6-6
clone size: once
CDR3 DNA: TGTGCCAGCAGGGTTGCCCGGGACAGGGCAGATACGCAGTATTTT
CDR3 protein: CASRVARDRADTQYF

D gene: TRBD2
J gene: TRBJ2-3
V gene: TRBV28
clone size: -
CDR3 DNA: TGTGCCAGCAGTTTACCGGGACTAGCGGGAGGTAGCACAGATACGCAGTATTTT
CDR3 protein: CASSLPGLAGGSTDTQYF

D gene: -
J gene: TRBJ2-2
V gene: TRBV7-2
clone size: -
CDR3 DNA: TGTGCCAGCAGCACGAGACAGGGTGGTAGCGGGGAACACACCGGGGAGCTGTTTTTT
CDR3 protein: CASSTRQGGSGEHTGELFF

D gene: -
J gene: TRBJ1-1
V gene: TRBV2
clone size: -
CDR3 DNA: TGTGCCAGCAGGGAAAAGAGGGCCACAGGGAGCACTGAAGCTTTCTTT
CDR3 protein: CASREKRATGSTEAFF

D gene: -
J gene: TRBJ1-3
V gene: TRBV7-9
clone size: -
CDR3 DNA: TGTGCCAGCAGCCCAGAAGCGGGTGGCACGCTGGTAGGCACCATATATTTT
CDR3 protein: CASSPEAGGTLVGTIYF

D gene: -
J gene: TRBJ1-3
V gene: TRBV19
clone size: -
CDR3 DNA: TGTGCCAGTAGTAAGAGGGGTTTCGTCTCTGGAAACACCATATATTTT
CDR3 protein: CASSKRGFVSGNTIYF

D gene: TRBD1
J gene: TRBJ1-4
V gene: TRBV28
clone size: -
CDR3 DNA: TGTGCCAGCGCATTCTCAGGGGGTGCTAATGAAAAACTGTTTTTT
CDR3 protein: CASAFSGGANEKLFF

D gene: -
J gene: TRBJ1-4
V gene: TRBV9
clone size: -
CDR3 DNA: TGTGCCAGCAGCCTCCTAGGGGGAACAACTAATGAAAAACTGTTTTTT
CDR3 protein: CASSLLGGTTNEKLFF

D gene: -
J gene: TRBJ2-3
V gene: TRBV7-9
clone size: -
CDR3 DNA: TGTGCCAGCAGCTTAGAATCAACGGCGCAGTATTTT
CDR3 protein: CASSLESTAQYF

D gene: -
J gene: TRBJ2-2
V gene: TRBV4-1
clone size: -
CDR3 DNA: TGCGCCAGCAGCCTGAAATATTTAGTCGGTCCGAACACCGGGGAGCTGTTTTTT
CDR3 protein: CASSLKYLVGPNTGELFF

D gene: -
J gene: TRBJ2-1
V gene: TRBV30
clone size: -
CDR3 DNA: TGTGCCTGGAGGAGGGAGGACGCCGCCAATGAGCAGTTCTTC
CDR3 protein: CAWRREDAANEQFF